The 25 T cell receptor beta chains below were found in one sample sequenced in a study of T cells in Graves' hyperthyroidism and ophthalmopathy. Amplified regions were TCR beta CDR3 sequences from RNA transcripts. Researchers ran a first-round RT-PCR on the TCR CDR3 using the HTBI primer set. TCRdb fed the multiplex PCR reads into MiXCR, producing one record per CDR3 protein. The top ten hold more than 25% of the sample, which has about 270,000 distinct CDR3 sequences, 25% seen once. The sample comprised blood. The receptors were gathered from a man aged 40-55 years with Graves' hyperthyroidism that later progressed to Graves' ophthalmopathy.

The table lists this clonotype with many counts. J is TRBJ1-3 and V is TRBV5-6; the match to TRBD1 covers 7 bases. Trimming cost V 4 bases and J 1 base; bases outside gene matches: 8. CDR3 length: 16 amino acids. Germline-derived CDR1 and CDR2 are SGHDT and YYEEEE. CDR3 nucleotide sequence: TGTGCCAGCAGCGAGCCGCAGGGGGTATCTGGAAACACCATATATTTT. It encodes CASSEPQGVSGNTIYF.

The sample holds many counts of this clonotype. CDR3 sequence (DNA): TGTGCCAGCAGCCACAGACAGGGTTGGTCCGGCTACACCTTC. It encodes CASSHRQGWSGYTF. V gene TRBV7-2 combines with J gene TRBJ1-2, with 7 bases identical to TRBD1. There are 14 residues in the CDR3. The V and J ends lost 5 bases and 8 bases, in that order; junction bases with no gene match: 11. Per the germline V gene, CDR1 is SGHTA and CDR2 is FQGNSA.

This clonotype was seen repeatedly, ten times or more. The chain couples TRBV12-3 or TRBV12-4 to TRBJ2-7, with 10 bases aligning to TRBD2. The CDR3 totals 14 residues. V was clipped by 5 bases and J by 6 bases; unmatched bases: 7. CDR3 protein: CASSPGTSDLEQYF. In DNA form, the CDR3 reads TGTGCCAGCAGTCCCGGGACTAGCGACCTCGAGCAGTACTTC.

V gene TRBV28 combines with J gene TRBJ1-1; 9 bases are shared with TRBD1. Germline trimming cut 6 bases from V and 2 bases from J; bases unmatched to any gene: 4. The CDR3 sequence is 14 residues long. Germline V gives CDR1 MDHEN, CDR2 SYDVKM. This CDR3 is CASRWTGANTEAFF. The CDR3 bases are TGTGCCAGCAGGTGGACAGGGGCCAACACTGAAGCTTTCTTT.

The rearrangement links TRBV30 to TRBJ2-7; 9 nucleotides match TRBD1. CDR3 size: 12 residues. The V gene's germline CDR1 is GTSNPN and CDR2 SVGIG (reference sequence). The junction had 4 bases not matched to a gene; V was cut back by 4 bases and J by 6 bases. The CDR3 loop reads CAWNTGGGEQYF. The DNA of the CDR3 is TGTGCCTGGAATACAGGGGGCGGCGAGCAGTACTTC.

This clonotype was detected only a few times. The chain couples TRBV20-1 to TRBJ2-2; D not resolved. CDR3 size: 13 residues. The germline gives CDR1 DFQATT, CDR2 SNEGSKA (reference sequence). Trimming shortened V by 6 bases and J by 0 bases, and 8 bases separated the two germline ends. DNA for the CDR3: TGCAGTGCCAAGGACCCGAACACCGGGGAGCTGTTTTTT. Its translation: CSAKDPNTGELFF.

There are many counts of this clonotype. The rearrangement links TRBV20-1 to TRBJ2-7; 7 positions match TRBD2. From germline, CDR1 is DFQATT and CDR2 SNEGSKA (reference sequence). This CDR3 has 15 residues. V was clipped by 6 bases and J by 7 bases; unmatched bases: 18. This CDR3 is CSAPRLAGWGGEQYF. CDR3 sequence (DNA): TGCAGTGCCCCTCGTTTAGCGGGCTGGGGAGGTGAGCAGTACTTC.

This chain uses TRBV20-1 with TRBJ2-5; either TRBD1 or TRBD2 may supply D (5 bases each). V gave up 0 bases and J gave up 5 bases, with 19 bases separating them. Looked up from germline, CDR1 is DFQATT and CDR2 is SNEGSKA (reference sequence). The CDR3 is 16 amino acids. The CDR3 DNA is TGCAGTGCTAGAGATGGAGTCCGGGGACGAGGGGAGACCCAGTACTTC. Its protein is CSARDGVRGRGETQYF.

The rearrangement links TRBV29-1 to TRBJ2-7; D may be TRBD1 (5 bases). The germline V and J ends were trimmed by 5 bases and 8 bases, with 10 bases remaining between them. Germline CDR1 reads SQVTM; CDR2 reads ANQGSEA. The CDR3 runs 10 residues. As DNA, the CDR3 is TGCAGCGTTCTACAGGACCAGCAGTACTTC. This codes for CSVLQDQQYF.

The genes are TRBV6-1 and TRBJ2-5; TRBD2 aligns across 8 bases. The CDR3 length is 16 residues. J lost 0 bases, V lost 1 base, and 4 bases had no gene match. Germline assignment: CDR1 MNHNS and CDR2 SASEGT. The CDR3 region is CASSEGSGTYQETQYF. CDR3 bases: TGTGCCAGCAGTGAAGGTAGCGGGACGTACCAAGAGACCCAGTACTTC.

This clonotype was observed many times. The chain recombines TRBV19 with TRBJ1-3; D remains ambiguous. The CDR3 consists of 13 residues. The ends were cut back, 6 bases at V and 4 bases at J, with 10 bases in the middle. Germline V gives CDR1 LNHDA, CDR2 SQIVND (reference sequence). The chain's CDR3 is CASSQPSGNTIYF. The CDR3 region has the DNA TGTGCCAGTAGCCAACCTTCAGGAAACACCATATATTTT. The full variable domain, its missing parts supplied by reference TRBV19 and TRBJ1-3, is DGGITQSPKYLFRKEGQNVTLSCEQNLNHDAMYWYRQDPGQGLRLIYYSQIVNDFQKGDIAEGYSVSREKKESFPLTVTSAQKNPTAFYLCASSQPSGNTIYFGEGSWLTVV.

This clonotype was found many times. The V call is TRBV20-1, the J call TRBJ2-7; 10 bases map to TRBD2. Germline CDR1 reads DFQATT; CDR2 reads SNEGSKA (reference sequence). There are 13 residues in the CDR3. The CDR3 nucleotides are TGCAGCCCTAGGGTTAGCGGGAGGTACGAGCAGTACTTC. Encoded protein: CSPRVSGRYEQYF.

The chain carries TRBV11-1 and TRBJ1-1; weak D call: TRBD1 (6 bases). This CDR3 comprises 15 residues. Deletions cut 1 base from V and 1 base from J, with 10 bases between. CDR1 SGHAT and CDR2 FQDESV come from the germline V gene (reference sequence). CDR3 in amino acids: CASSLGRGSNTEAFF. CDR3 DNA: TGTGCCAGCAGCTTAGGAAGGGGGTCGAACACTGAAGCTTTCTTT.

This clonotype was counted ten times or more. J is TRBJ2-6 and V is TRBV24-1; the D is unclear. In germline, CDR1 is KGHDR, CDR2 SFDVKD. The CDR3 runs 16 residues. Trimming pared 4 bases from V and 0 bases from J, leaving 9 bases between. In nucleotides, the CDR3 is TGTGCCACCAGTGACCCCGGCTCCTCTGGGGCCAACGTCCTGACTTTC. It yields the protein CATSDPGSSGANVLTF.

This clonotype was seen at least ten times. The V gene is TRBV2, the J gene TRBJ2-4; D is unclear. This CDR3 spans 11 amino acids. Germline-derived CDR1 and CDR2 are SNHLY and FYNNEI. V was trimmed by 4 bases and J by 9 bases, leaving 7 bases between them. CDR3 amino acids: CASSAWSIQYF. CDR3 DNA: TGTGCCAGCAGTGCGTGGAGCATTCAGTACTTC.

The table lists this clonotype with many counts. The genes are TRBV28 and TRBJ2-6; 7 bases fit TRBD2. The CDR3 has 16 residues. The germline CDR1 and CDR2 sequences are MDHEN and SYDVKM. V was pared by 6 bases and J by 2 bases, with 7 bases of the junction left unmatched. The CDR3 bases are TGTGCCAGCAGCTCCCCGGGAGGAGCTGGGGCCAACGTCCTGACTTTC. Protein product: CASSSPGGAGANVLTF.

This clonotype has ten or more counts. J is TRBJ2-5 and V is TRBV4-2; 9 nucleotides match TRBD1. CDR3 length equals 14 residues. Germline V gives CDR1 LGHNA, CDR2 YNFKEQ. J was trimmed by 5 bases and V by 4 bases; bases with no gene match: 5. The CDR3 spells CASSPTGGAETQYF. In DNA form, the CDR3 reads TGTGCCAGCAGCCCCACAGGGGGCGCGGAGACCCAGTACTTC.

This clonotype showed up just a few times. The chain uses TRBV30 and TRBJ1-2, with a tentative D call TRBD1 (5 bases). V gave up 2 bases and J gave up 6 bases, with 16 bases separating them. The CDR3 has 14 amino acids. The germline gives CDR1 GTSNPN, CDR2 SVGIG (reference sequence). The CDR3 DNA is TGTGCCTGGAGTCCCGGAAGGGGAACTCATGGCTACACCTTC. This gives the protein CAWSPGRGTHGYTF.

This clonotype was seen ten or more times. The rearrangement uses TRBV5-1 and TRBJ2-2, with unresolved D. CDR3 length equals 13 residues. The V gene's germline CDR1 is SGHRS and CDR2 YFSETQ. Trimming pared 0 bases from V and 4 bases from J, leaving 4 bases between. Here the CDR3 DNA reads TGCGCCAGCAGCTTGGACGGCACCGGGGAGCTGTTTTTT. Residues: CASSLDGTGELFF.

This clonotype was seen ten or more times. CDR3 sequence: CASSPGTSGLETQYF. The CDR3 nucleotides are TGTGCCAGTAGTCCCGGGACTAGCGGGTTGGAGACCCAGTACTTC. The chain has TRBV19 and TRBJ2-5; TRBD2 agrees at 12 bases. V shed 5 bases, J shed 5 bases, and the junction held 6 bases outside the gene matches. The CDR3 totals 15 residues. Looked up from germline, CDR1 is LNHDA and CDR2 is SQIVND (reference sequence).

This clonotype was detected ten times or more. The J gene is TRBJ1-1, the V gene TRBV20-1; D not resolved. Germline CDR1 is DFQATT and CDR2 is SNEGSKA (reference sequence). V was clipped by 5 bases and J by 6 bases, with 10 bases between them. CDR3 length equals 11 residues. This CDR3 reads CSAVVGAEAFF. The CDR3 nucleotides read TGCAGTGCTGTTGTCGGGGCTGAAGCTTTCTTT.

The table lists this clonotype with many counts. The V gene is TRBV7-2, the J gene TRBJ1-5; no definite D call. The CDR3 sequence is 15 residues long. CDR1 and CDR2 from the germline V gene are SGHTA and FQGNSA. V lost 4 bases to trimming and J lost 0 bases, with 10 bases between them. CDR3 coding DNA: TGTGCCAGCAGCTCCCGGAGTTATAGCAATCAGCCCCAGCATTTT. This encodes CASSSRSYSNQPQHF.

This clonotype was detected only a few times. This chain joins TRBV28 and TRBJ2-7; no definite D call. Germline-derived CDR1 and CDR2 are MDHEN and SYDVKM. The CDR3 spans 13 residues. V shed 3 bases and J shed 7 bases, with 13 bases lying between them. The CDR3 bases are TGTGCCAGCAGTTTCGGGCCCCCTGGAGAGCAGTACTTC. It specifies CASSFGPPGEQYF.

A few counts support this clonotype. V usage is TRBV11-2 and J usage is TRBJ1-2, with 8 bases identical to TRBD1. V lost 7 bases to trimming and J lost 4 bases; unmatched junction nucleotides: 5. The germline V gene has CDR1 SGHAT and CDR2 FQNNGV. The CDR3 totals 13 residues. CDR3 residues: CASTSGGSYGYTF. Here the CDR3 DNA reads TGTGCCAGCACCTCAGGGGGCAGCTATGGCTACACCTTC.

The chain carries TRBV7-2 and TRBJ2-5; 7 bases match TRBD1. The CDR3 covers 15 residues. V was pared by 5 bases and J by 1 base, with 7 bases of the junction left unmatched. Germline CDR1 SGHTA, CDR2 FQGNSA. This CDR3 reads CASSRRQGGQETQYF. The CDR3 DNA reads as TGTGCCAGCAGCCGTAGACAGGGTGGCCAAGAGACCCAGTACTTC.